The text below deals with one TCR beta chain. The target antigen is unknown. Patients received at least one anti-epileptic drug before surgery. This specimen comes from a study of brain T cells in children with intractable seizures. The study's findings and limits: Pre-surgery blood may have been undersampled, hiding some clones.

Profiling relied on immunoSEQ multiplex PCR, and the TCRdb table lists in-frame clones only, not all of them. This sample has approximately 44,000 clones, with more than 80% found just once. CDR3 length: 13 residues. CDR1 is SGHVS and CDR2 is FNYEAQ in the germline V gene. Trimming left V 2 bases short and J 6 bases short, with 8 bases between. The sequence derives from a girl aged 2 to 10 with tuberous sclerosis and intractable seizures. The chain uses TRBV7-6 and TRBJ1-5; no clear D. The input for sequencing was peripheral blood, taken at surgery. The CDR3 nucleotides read TGTGCCAGCAGCTTATTACCAGGTCAGCCCCAGCATTTT. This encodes CASSLLPGQPQHF.